Sequencing of this TCR beta chain was carried out in a study of CXCR4 blockade with PD-1 therapy in pancreatic cancer (dated by TCRdb to between 2017 and 2020). Broadly, across the study: The study combined multiplex immunohistochemistry and TCRbeta immunosequencing of resected pancreatic ductal adenocarcinoma with ex vivo slice culture testing PD-1 and CXCR4 blockade. To look at intratumoral heterogeneity, the researchers TCR-sequenced two geographically distinct regions from each of about 6 tumors. On the study overall, not on this receptor specifically: The frequency of each amino acid clone correlated strongly with the number of distinct nucleotide rearrangements encoding that clone, suggesting convergent selection driven by common tumor antigens. Although tumors showed clonal expansion, with a mean productive clonality of roughly 0.14 compared with around 0.05 in healthy blood, clonality was not correlated with survival. Because only TCRbeta chains were sequenced, true antigen-specificity overlap among the convergent dominant clones remained unconfirmed, awaiting paired alpha-beta single-cell sequencing.

Using the immunoSEQ Assay at Adaptive Biotechnologies, the researchers immunosequenced TCRbeta CDR3 regions from the extracted DNA. The authors processed their data as follows. To measure the absolute abundance of each unique TCRbeta CDR3, the sequences were collapsed and filtered. Clonality, calculated using only productive in-frame rearrangements, was defined as 1 minus Pielou's evenness. For regional overlap, the top 100 nucleotide rearrangements were followed across paired samples, and the Morisita index was used to compare paired samples against unrelated samples. The immunoSEQ Rearrangement Details tool was used to assess whether nucleotide rearrangements converged onto identical amino acid sequences. This is the immuneACCESS table as TCRdb keeps it, with only in-frame sequences that have V and J called. A part of the clones is gone; compared with another copy, unresolved V genes explain less than half, and the rest is unexplained. V, J and clone size reflect that table, while D and trimming were determined from the DNA. This sample gives around 5,200 clones in total; approximately 48% of them show up just once. Roughly 8% of the sample is taken by the ten largest.

Turning to this clone: Its antigen is not yet known. No quality values exist for individual bases; no much larger clone is one base distant.

None of the patients whose archived tumor blocks were used had received neoadjuvant therapy prior to resection. The preserved-tissue arm of the study used roughly 30 surgical resection samples from around 26 previously untreated pancreatic ductal adenocarcinoma patients. DNA for the resection arm was extracted from ten 5-micron curls of FFPE tumor cut next to the multiplex immunohistochemistry slide. The germline ends are 9 bases apart after V is trimmed by 2 bases and J by 2 bases. The germline V gene sets CDR1 to MNHGY and CDR2 to SAAAGT. Including the terminal cysteine and phenylalanine, the CDR3 comprises 14 residues. CDR3 DNA is the only sequence kept; it has 42 bases, read in frame from the first base.

The TCR comes from a human donor with pancreatic ductal adenocarcinoma. The chain links TRBV6-8 with TRBJ2-5, with the D gene not confidently named. Sequencing was performed on tumor tissue. The nucleotides read TGTGCCAGCAGTTACACGCTAAATCAAGAGACCCAGTACTTC. Its coded protein is CASSYTLNQETQYF.